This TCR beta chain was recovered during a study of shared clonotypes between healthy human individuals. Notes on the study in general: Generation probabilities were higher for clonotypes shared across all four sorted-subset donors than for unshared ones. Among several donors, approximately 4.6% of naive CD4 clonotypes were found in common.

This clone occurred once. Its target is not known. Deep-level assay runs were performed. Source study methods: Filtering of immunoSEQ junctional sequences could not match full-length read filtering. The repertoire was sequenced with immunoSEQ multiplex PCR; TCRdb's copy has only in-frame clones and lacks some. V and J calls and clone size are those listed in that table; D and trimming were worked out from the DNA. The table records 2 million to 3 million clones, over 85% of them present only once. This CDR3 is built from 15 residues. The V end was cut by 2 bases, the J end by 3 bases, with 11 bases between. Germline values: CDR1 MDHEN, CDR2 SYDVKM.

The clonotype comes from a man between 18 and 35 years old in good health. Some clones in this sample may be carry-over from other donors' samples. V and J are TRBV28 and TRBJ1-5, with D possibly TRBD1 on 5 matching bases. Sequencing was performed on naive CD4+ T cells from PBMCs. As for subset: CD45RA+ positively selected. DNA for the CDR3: TGTGCCAGCAGTTTAGCGAAAGGGGACAATCAGCCCCAGCATTTT. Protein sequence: CASSLAKGDNQPQHF.